Included here is one T cell receptor beta chain sequence, with context. Its cognate antigen is unknown. This specimen comes from a study of response to subunit inactivated influenza vaccine. V shed 7 bases and J 1 base; nucleotides not matched to a gene: 11. This CDR3 has 18 residues. The germline gives CDR1 LGHDT, CDR2 YNNKEL (reference sequence). Study-level results: Authors suggested seasonal influenza vaccinations each recruit few new T cells.

TCRdb recomputed calls from the RT-PCR reads with MiXCR, one row per CDR3 protein. The repertoire consists of approximately 500,000 distinct CDR3 sequences, with less than 15% occurring once and the leading ten covering more than 9.5%. Material: PBMCs from blood, obtained approximately 13 days after vaccination. The TCR originated in a man between 50 and 59 years old who received an inactivated influenza vaccine. The chain recombines TRBV3-1 with TRBJ2-3; TRBD2 aligns across 13 bases. The CDR3 loop reads CASTRDPTSGGRTDTQYF. The CDR3 DNA reads as TGTGCCAGCACCAGGGACCCGACTAGCGGGGGGCGCACAGATACGCAGTATTTT.